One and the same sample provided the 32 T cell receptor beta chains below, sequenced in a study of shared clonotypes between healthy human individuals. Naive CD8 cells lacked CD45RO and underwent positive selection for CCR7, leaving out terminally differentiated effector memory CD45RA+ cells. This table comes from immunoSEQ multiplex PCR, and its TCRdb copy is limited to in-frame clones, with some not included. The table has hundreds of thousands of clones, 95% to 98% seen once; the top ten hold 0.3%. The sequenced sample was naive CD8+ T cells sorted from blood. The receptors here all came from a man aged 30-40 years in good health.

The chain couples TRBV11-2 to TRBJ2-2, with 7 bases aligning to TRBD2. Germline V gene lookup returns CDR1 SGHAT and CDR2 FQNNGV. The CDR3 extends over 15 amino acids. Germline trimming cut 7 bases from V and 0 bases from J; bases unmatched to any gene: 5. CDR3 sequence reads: CASTGGKSNTGELFF. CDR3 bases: TGTGCCAGCACGGGGGGAAAGTCGAACACCGGGGAGCTGTTTTTT.

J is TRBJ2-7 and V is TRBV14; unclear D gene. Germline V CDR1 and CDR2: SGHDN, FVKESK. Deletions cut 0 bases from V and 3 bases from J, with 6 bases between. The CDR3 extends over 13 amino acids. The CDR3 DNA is TGTGCCAGCAGCCAAGATTTCGGCTACGAGCAGTACTTC. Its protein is CASSQDFGYEQYF.

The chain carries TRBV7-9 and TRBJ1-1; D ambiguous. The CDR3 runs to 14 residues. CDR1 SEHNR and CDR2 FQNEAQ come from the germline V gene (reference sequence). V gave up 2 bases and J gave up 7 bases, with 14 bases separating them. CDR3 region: CASSLKPRQHEAFF. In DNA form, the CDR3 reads TGTGCCAGCAGCTTAAAGCCTCGGCAGCATGAAGCTTTCTTT.

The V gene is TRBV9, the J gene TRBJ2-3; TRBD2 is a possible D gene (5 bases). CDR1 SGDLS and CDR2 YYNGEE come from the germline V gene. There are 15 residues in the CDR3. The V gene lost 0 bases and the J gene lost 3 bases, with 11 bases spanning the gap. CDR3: CASSVVRSGTDTQYF. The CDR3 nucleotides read TGTGCCAGCAGCGTAGTTAGGTCGGGGACAGATACGCAGTATTTT.

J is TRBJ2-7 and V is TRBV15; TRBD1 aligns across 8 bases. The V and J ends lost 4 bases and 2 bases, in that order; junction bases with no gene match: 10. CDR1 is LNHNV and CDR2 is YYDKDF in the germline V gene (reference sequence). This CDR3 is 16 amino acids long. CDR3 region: CATSTRTGGSAYEQYF. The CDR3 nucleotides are TGTGCCACCAGCACCCGTACAGGGGGATCGGCCTACGAGCAGTACTTC.

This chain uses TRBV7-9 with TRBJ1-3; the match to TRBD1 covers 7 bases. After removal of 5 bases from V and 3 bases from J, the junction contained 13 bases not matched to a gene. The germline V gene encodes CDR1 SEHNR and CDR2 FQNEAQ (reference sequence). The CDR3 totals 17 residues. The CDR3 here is CASSQPRIDRVGNTIYF. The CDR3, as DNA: TGTGCCAGCAGCCAACCTCGAATCGACAGGGTTGGAAACACCATATATTTT.

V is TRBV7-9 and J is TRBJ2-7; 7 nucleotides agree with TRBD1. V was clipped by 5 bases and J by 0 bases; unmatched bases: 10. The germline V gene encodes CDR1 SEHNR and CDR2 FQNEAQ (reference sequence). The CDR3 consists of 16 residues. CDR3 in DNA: TGTGCCAGCAGCCACTCGACTGGGACAGTCTCCTACGAGCAGTACTTC. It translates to CASSHSTGTVSYEQYF.

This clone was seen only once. CDR3 sequence reads: CSARLAESSYNEQFF. The CDR3 DNA reads as TGCAGCGCCCGACTAGCGGAAAGCTCCTACAATGAGCAGTTCTTC. This sequence joins TRBV29-1 and TRBJ2-1; 9 nucleotides agree with TRBD2. The germline V gene encodes CDR1 SQVTM and CDR2 ANQGSEA. The CDR3 is 15 amino acids. The V gene end was trimmed by 7 bases and the J gene end by 0 bases; junction bases not matched to a gene: 7.

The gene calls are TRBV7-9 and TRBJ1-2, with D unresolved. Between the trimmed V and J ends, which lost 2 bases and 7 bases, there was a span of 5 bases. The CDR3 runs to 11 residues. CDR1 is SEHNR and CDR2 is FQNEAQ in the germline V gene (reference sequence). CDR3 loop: CASSLTGGYTF. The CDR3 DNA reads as TGTGCCAGCAGCTTAACGGGTGGCTACACCTTC.

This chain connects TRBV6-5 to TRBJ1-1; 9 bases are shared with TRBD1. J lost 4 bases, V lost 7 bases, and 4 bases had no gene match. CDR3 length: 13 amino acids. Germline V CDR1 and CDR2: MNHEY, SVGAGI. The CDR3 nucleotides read TGTGCCAGCATCCAGACAGGGGGCACTGAAGCTTTCTTT. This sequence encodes CASIQTGGTEAFF.

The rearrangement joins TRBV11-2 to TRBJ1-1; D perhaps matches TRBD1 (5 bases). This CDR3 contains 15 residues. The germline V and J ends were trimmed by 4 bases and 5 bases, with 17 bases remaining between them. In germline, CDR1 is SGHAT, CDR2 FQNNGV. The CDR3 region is CASSSPRPGKTEAFF. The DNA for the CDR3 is TGTGCCAGCAGCTCCCCCCGCCCAGGGAAGACTGAAGCTTTCTTT.

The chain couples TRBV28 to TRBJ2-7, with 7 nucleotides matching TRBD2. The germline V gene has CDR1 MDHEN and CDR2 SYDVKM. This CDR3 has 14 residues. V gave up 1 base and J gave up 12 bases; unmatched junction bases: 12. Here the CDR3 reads CASSLLGAGRGVYF. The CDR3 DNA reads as TGTGCCAGCAGTTTATTAGGAGCAGGGAGGGGCGTGTACTTC. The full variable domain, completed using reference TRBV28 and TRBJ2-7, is DVKVTQSSRYLVKRTGEKVFLECVQDMDHENMFWYRQDPGLGLRLIYFSYDVKMKEKGDIPEGYSVSREKKERFSLILESASTNQTSMYLCASSLLGAGRGVYFGPGTRLTVT.

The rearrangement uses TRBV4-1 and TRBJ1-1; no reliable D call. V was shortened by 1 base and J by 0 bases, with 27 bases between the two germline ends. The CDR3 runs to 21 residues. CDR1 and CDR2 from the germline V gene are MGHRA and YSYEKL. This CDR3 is CASSQVTAFGPKLLMNTEAFF. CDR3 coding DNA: TGCGCCAGCAGCCAAGTCACGGCTTTCGGCCCAAAACTCCTCATGAACACTGAAGCTTTCTTT.

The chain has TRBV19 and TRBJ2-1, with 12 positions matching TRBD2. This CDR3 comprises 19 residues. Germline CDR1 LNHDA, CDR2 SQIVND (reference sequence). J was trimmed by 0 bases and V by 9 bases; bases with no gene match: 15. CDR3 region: CASHMTSGRRGLSYNEQFF. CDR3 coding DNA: TGTGCCAGCCATATGACTAGCGGGAGACGAGGTCTCTCCTACAATGAGCAGTTCTTC.

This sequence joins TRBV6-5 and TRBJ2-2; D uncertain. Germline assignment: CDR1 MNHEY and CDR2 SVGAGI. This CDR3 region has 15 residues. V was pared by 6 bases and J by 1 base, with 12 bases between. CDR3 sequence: CASRSGRMNTGELFF. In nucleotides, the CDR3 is TGTGCCAGCAGGTCCGGGCGAATGAACACCGGGGAGCTGTTTTTT.

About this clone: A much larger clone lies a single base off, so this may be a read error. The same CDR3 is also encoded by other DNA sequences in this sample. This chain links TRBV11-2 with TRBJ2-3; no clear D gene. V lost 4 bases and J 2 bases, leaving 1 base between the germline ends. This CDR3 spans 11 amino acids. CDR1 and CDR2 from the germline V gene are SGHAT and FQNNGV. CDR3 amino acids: CASSSTDTQYF. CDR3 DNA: TGTGCCAGCAGCTCCACAGATACGCAGTATTTT.

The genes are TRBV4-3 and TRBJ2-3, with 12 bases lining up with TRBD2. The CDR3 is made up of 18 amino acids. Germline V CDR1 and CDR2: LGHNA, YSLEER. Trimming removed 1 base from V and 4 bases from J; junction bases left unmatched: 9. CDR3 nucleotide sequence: TGCGCCAGCAGCCAAGGGGAGGATGCTAGCGGGAGGGCAGATACGCAGTATTTT. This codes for CASSQGEDASGRADTQYF.

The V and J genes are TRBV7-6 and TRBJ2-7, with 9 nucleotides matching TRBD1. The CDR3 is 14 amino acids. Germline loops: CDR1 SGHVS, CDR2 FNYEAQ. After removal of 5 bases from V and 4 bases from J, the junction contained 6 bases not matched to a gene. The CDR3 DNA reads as TGTGCCAGCAGCCCGACGACAGGGGGGTACGAGCAGTACTTC. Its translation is CASSPTTGGYEQYF.

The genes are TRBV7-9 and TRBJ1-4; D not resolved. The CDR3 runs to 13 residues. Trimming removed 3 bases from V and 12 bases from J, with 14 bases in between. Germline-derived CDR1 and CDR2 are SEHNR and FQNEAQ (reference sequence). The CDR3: CASSFLGWEELFF. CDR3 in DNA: TGTGCCAGCAGCTTCCTGGGTTGGGAGGAACTGTTTTTT.

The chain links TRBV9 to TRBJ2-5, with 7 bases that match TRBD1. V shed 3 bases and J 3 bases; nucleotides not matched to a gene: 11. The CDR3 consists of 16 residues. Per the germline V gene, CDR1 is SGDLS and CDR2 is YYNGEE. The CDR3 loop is CASSASLQGSKETQYF. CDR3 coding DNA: TGTGCCAGCAGCGCTAGCTTACAGGGGAGTAAAGAGACCCAGTACTTC.

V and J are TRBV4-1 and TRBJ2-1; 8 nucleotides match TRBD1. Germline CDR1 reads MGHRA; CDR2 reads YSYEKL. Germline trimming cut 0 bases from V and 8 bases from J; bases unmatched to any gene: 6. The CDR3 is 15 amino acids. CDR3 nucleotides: TGCGCCAGCAGCCAAGATGAAAACAGGGGGGATGAGCAGTTCTTC. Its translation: CASSQDENRGDEQFF.

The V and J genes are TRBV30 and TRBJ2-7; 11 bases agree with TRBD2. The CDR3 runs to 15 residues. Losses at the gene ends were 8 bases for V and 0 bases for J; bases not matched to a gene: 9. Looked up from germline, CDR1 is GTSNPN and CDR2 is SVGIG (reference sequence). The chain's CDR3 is CAGRPSGRSSYEQYF. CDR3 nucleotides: TGTGCCGGCAGGCCTAGCGGGAGGAGCTCCTACGAGCAGTACTTC.

The CDR3 reads CASSLALRDRGLSKYNEQFF. CDR3 sequence (DNA): TGCGCCAGCAGCTTGGCCCTCCGGGACAGGGGGCTGTCCAAATACAATGAGCAGTTCTTC. The gene calls are TRBV5-1 and TRBJ2-1, with 12 bases identical to TRBD1. The germline gives CDR1 SGHRS, CDR2 YFSETQ. The trim removed 0 bases at V and 4 bases at J, leaving 14 bases unmatched. The length of the CDR3 is 20 residues.

DNA of the CDR3: TGTGCCAGTAGTCGGGCAGGGGCAGGAAACACCATATATTTT. It specifies CASSRAGAGNTIYF. This chain uses TRBV19 with TRBJ1-3, with D tentatively TRBD1 (6 bases). Germline V gene data show CDR1 as LNHDA and CDR2 as SQIVND (reference sequence). CDR3 length: 14 residues. V lost 5 bases and J lost 4, with 12 bases in between.

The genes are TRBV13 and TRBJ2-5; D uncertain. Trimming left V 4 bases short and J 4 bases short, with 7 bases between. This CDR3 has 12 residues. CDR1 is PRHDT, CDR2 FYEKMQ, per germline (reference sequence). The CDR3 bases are TGTGCCAGCAGCTCCCCCTTAGAGACCCAGTACTTC. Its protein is CASSSPLETQYF.

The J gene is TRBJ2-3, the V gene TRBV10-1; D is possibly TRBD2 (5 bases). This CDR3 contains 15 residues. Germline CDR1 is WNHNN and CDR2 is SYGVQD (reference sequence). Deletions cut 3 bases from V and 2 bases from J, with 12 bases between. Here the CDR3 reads CASSDPGVVTDTQYF. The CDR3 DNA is TGCGCCAGCAGTGATCCCGGGGTTGTCACAGATACGCAGTATTTT.

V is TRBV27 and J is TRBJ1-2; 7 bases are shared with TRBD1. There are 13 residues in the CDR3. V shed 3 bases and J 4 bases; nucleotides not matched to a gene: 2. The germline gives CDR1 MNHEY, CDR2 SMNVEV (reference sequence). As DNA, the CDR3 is TGTGCCAGCAGTTTGACAGGGTCCTATGGCTACACCTTC. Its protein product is CASSLTGSYGYTF.

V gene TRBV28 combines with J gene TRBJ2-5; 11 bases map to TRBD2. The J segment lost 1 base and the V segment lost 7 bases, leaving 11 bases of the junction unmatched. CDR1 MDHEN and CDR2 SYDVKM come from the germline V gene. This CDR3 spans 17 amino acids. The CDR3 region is CASTLPTLAGGQETQYF. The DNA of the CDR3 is TGTGCCAGCACCCTCCCCACCCTAGCGGGGGGCCAAGAGACCCAGTACTTC. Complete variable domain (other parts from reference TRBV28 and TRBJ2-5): DVKVTQSSRYLVKRTGEKVFLECVQDMDHENMFWYRQDPGLGLRLIYFSYDVKMKEKGDIPEGYSVSREKKERFSLILESASTNQTSMYLCASTLPTLAGGQETQYFGPGTRLLVL.

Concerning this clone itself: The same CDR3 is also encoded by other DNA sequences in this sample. The CDR3: CASSFTGSYEQYF. As DNA, the CDR3 is TGTGCCAGCAGTTTCACGGGCTCCTACGAGCAGTACTTC. The chain couples TRBV27 to TRBJ2-7, with D unclear. This CDR3 region has 13 residues. Germline lookup yields CDR1 MNHEY and CDR2 SMNVEV (reference sequence). Trimming stripped 3 bases from V and 0 bases from J, with 6 bases between.

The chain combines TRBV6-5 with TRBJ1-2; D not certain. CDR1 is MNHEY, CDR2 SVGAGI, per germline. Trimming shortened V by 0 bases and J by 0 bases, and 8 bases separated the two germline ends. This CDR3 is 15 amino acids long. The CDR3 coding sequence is TGTGCCAGCAGTTACTCGCCAGGCGCTAACTATGGCTACACCTTC. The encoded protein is CASSYSPGANYGYTF.

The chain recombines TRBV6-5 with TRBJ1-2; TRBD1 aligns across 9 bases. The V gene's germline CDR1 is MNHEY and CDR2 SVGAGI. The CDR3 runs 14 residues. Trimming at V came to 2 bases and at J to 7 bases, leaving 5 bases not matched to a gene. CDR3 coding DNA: TGTGCCAGCAGTTACGGGGGACAGGGTTTTGGCTACACCTTC. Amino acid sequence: CASSYGGQGFGYTF.

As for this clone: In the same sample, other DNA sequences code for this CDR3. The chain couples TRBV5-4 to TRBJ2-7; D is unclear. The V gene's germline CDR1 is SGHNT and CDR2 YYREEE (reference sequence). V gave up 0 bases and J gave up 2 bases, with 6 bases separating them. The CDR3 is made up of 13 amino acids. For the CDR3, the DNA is TGTGCCAGCAGCTTGGACAGCACCTACGAGCAGTACTTC. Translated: CASSLDSTYEQYF.